A single sample gave rise to the 25 T cell receptor beta chains below, sequenced in a study of tumor-infiltrating lymphocytes in primary liver carcinoma. The researchers produced TCR beta cDNA from around 0.5 ug total RNA with a constant-region primer. Employing slightly modified ARM-PCR, three nested multiplex PCR rounds were run, and these gave rise to the TCR beta libraries. Both of the initial two PCR rounds ran for about 11 cycles and employed TRBV1-TRBV30 forward primers alongside a C-beta reverse primer. TCRdb called the multiplex PCR reads again in MiXCR, with one record for every CDR3 protein. This sample has 310,000 or so distinct CDR3 sequences, with roughly three fifths found just once. Unsorted whole blood served as the source of blood RNA, and germline DNA was extracted as well. Sequenced: peripheral blood. These receptors all come from a woman aged 25 to 39 with primary liver carcinoma and hepatitis B virus infection.

Ten or more counts support this clonotype. The chain employs TRBV12-3 or TRBV12-4 and TRBJ2-4, with 7 bases that match TRBD1. This CDR3 has 14 amino acids. The junction had 2 bases not matched to a gene; V was cut back by 5 bases and J by 1 base. The CDR3 DNA sequence: TGTGCCAGCAGTCACAGGGGTGCCAAAAACATTCAGTACTTC. Its protein is CASSHRGAKNIQYF.

The J gene is TRBJ2-3, the V gene TRBV2; TRBD2 agrees at 7 bases. The V gene end was trimmed by 0 bases and the J gene end by 5 bases; junction bases not matched to a gene: 5. Germline V lookup: CDR1 SNHLY, CDR2 FYNNEI. The CDR3 runs 15 residues. This CDR3 is CASSEATSGKDTQYF. DNA of the CDR3: TGTGCCAGCAGTGAAGCGACAAGCGGGAAAGATACGCAGTATTTT.

The J gene is TRBJ2-1, the V gene TRBV29-1; 7 nucleotides line up with TRBD2. The CDR3 spans 13 residues. Germline V CDR1 and CDR2: SQVTM, ANQGSEA. The junction had 8 bases not matched to a gene; V was cut back by 6 bases and J by 6 bases. CDR3 amino acids: CSVYGPGGNEQFF. The CDR3 DNA sequence: TGCAGCGTCTATGGGCCGGGGGGCAATGAGCAGTTCTTC.

The V gene is TRBV11-2, the J gene TRBJ2-3; 8 nucleotides align to TRBD2. V lost 5 bases to trimming and J lost 7 bases; unmatched junction nucleotides: 14. The CDR3 covers 16 residues. The V gene's germline CDR1 is SGHAT and CDR2 FQNNGV. The CDR3, as DNA: TGTGCCAGCAGCGCTAGCGGGCCTAGCGCCACGAATACGCAGTATTTT. This codes for CASSASGPSATNTQYF.

Concerning this clonotype itself: A much larger clone lies one base from this, so it may be a read error. The chain links TRBV6-2 or TRBV6-3 to TRBJ2-3; TRBD1 agrees at 7 bases. Looked up from germline, CDR1 is MNHEY and CDR2 is SVGEGT. This CDR3 region has 13 residues. CDR3 DNA sequence: TGTGCCATACAGGACAGGATCACAGATTCGCAGTATTTT. It specifies CAIQDRITDSQYF.

This rearrangement joins TRBV4-1 to TRBJ2-5; 9 bases fit TRBD2. The CDR3 consists of 17 residues. The germline gives CDR1 MGHRA, CDR2 YSYEKL. The junction had 14 bases not matched to a gene; V was cut back by 4 bases and J by 5 bases. This CDR3 reads CASSRFQGLAGWETQYF. The CDR3 nucleotides read TGCGCCAGCAGCCGATTTCAGGGCCTAGCGGGATGGGAGACCCAGTACTTC.

Notes on this clonotype: With a much larger clone just one base away, this may be a read error. This chain links TRBV12-3 or TRBV12-4 with TRBJ1-1, with a tentative D call TRBD1 (5 bases). This CDR3 spans 11 amino acids. The CDR3 sequence: CASSQGTVAFF. The CDR3 coding sequence is TGTGCCAGCAGTCAGGGTACTGTAGCTTTCTTT.

This clonotype appeared a few times. CDR3: CASSIEGGLAYNEQFF. The CDR3 nucleotides read TGTGCCAGCAGCATCGAGGGGGGACTAGCCTACAATGAGCAGTTCTTC. V gene TRBV6-4 combines with J gene TRBJ2-1; 8 bases fit TRBD2. Germline-derived CDR1 and CDR2 are MRHNA and SNTAGT. V was clipped by 6 bases and J by 2 bases; unmatched bases: 9. The CDR3 sequence is 16 residues long.

A word on this clonotype: One end of the junction varies from germline; a read error may be responsible. This rearrangement joins TRBV12-3 or TRBV12-4 to TRBJ2-3; 7 bases are shared with TRBD2. This CDR3 contains 15 residues. The CDR3 region has the DNA TGTGCCAACAGTTTAGGCGGGAGTCACACAGATACGCAGTATTTT. Its translation is CANSLGGSHTDTQYF.

The chain links TRBV6-6 to TRBJ2-3, with 11 nucleotides matching TRBD2. The CDR3 is 15 amino acids. The V segment lost 7 bases and the J segment 8 bases; nucleotides outside the gene matches: 11. Looked up from germline, CDR1 is MNHNY and CDR2 is SVGAGI (reference sequence). CDR3 sequence: CASTLDLAGGSTQYF. CDR3 DNA sequence: TGTGCCAGCACACTAGACCTAGCGGGAGGTTCTACGCAGTATTTT.

The genes are TRBV19 and TRBJ2-1; 7 nucleotides line up with TRBD2. The length of the CDR3 is 13 residues. The V gene end was trimmed by 5 bases and the J gene end by 6 bases; junction bases not matched to a gene: 4. Germline values: CDR1 LNHDA, CDR2 SQIVND (reference sequence). The CDR3 DNA reads as TGTGCCAGTAGTCCCGCTAGCGGCAATGAGCAGTTCTTC. Protein: CASSPASGNEQFF.

This clonotype has a count of ten or more. The chain is built from TRBV5-4 and TRBJ2-1; 10 nucleotides match TRBD2. After removal of 2 bases from V and 6 bases from J, the junction contained 5 bases not matched to a gene. Germline CDR1 and CDR2: SGHNT and YYREEE (reference sequence). The CDR3 spans 15 residues. CDR3 in DNA: TGTGCCAGCAGCTTTAAGCGGGAGGGCCTCAATGAGCAGTTCTTC. Protein product: CASSFKREGLNEQFF.

Concerning this clonotype: A single base separates this from a much larger clone, so it may be a read error. The chain recombines TRBV6-6 with TRBJ1-5; D possibly corresponds to TRBD1 (5 bases). CDR3 length: 14 amino acids. The germline V gene has CDR1 MNHNY and CDR2 SVGAGI (reference sequence). The V and J ends lost 10 bases and 7 bases respectively, with 20 bases between them. CDR3 in DNA: TGTGCCATCAGCTTACAGGTCTCGGGGCAGCCCCAGCATTTT. The encoded protein is CAISLQVSGQPQHF.

This clonotype was found many times. The chain combines TRBV4-2 with TRBJ2-7; 7 bases line up with TRBD2. The CDR3 extends over 14 amino acids. CDR1 is LGHNA, CDR2 YNFKEQ, per germline. The trim removed 3 bases at V and 4 bases at J, leaving 6 bases unmatched. CDR3 amino acids: CASSHPGLRYEQYF. The CDR3 nucleotides are TGTGCCAGCAGCCATCCGGGACTAAGATACGAGCAGTACTTC.

Points on this clonotype: A much larger clone differs from this one at a single base, so this may be a read error. This chain uses TRBV12-3 or TRBV12-4 with TRBJ2-1; 7 nucleotides line up with TRBD2. J was trimmed by 5 bases and V by 6 bases; bases with no gene match: 13. The CDR3 spans 16 residues. The CDR3 sequence: CASSFRLTGGNNEQFF. As DNA, the CDR3 is TGTGCCAGCAGCTTCCGACTAACGGGGGGAAACAATGAGCAGTTCTTC.

J is TRBJ1-5 and V is TRBV6-6, with 8 nucleotides matching TRBD1. Germline assignment: CDR1 MNHNY and CDR2 SVGAGI (reference sequence). CDR3 length: 14 amino acids. V shed 2 bases and J 11 bases; nucleotides not matched to a gene: 8. In DNA, the CDR3 is TGTGCCAGCAGTTACGGTGGCAGGGGGCAGTCCCAGCATTTT. Encoded protein: CASSYGGRGQSQHF.

This sequence joins TRBV6-1 and TRBJ2-7, with TRBD2 as a possible D gene (6 bases). The CDR3 covers 15 residues. The V gene lost 0 bases and the J gene lost 2 bases, with 11 bases spanning the gap. Per germline, CDR1 MNHNS and CDR2 SASEGT. The CDR3 DNA follows: TGTGCCAGCAGTGAAGCACGGGGGTTCCCCTACGAGCAGTACTTC. Translation: CASSEARGFPYEQYF.

The rearrangement joins TRBV12-3 or TRBV12-4 to TRBJ2-5; D not certain. This CDR3 has 13 residues. The germline V and J ends were trimmed by 1 base and 2 bases, with 5 bases remaining between them. This CDR3 reads CASSLGDQETQYF. The CDR3 DNA is TGTGCCAGCAGTTTAGGGGATCAAGAGACCCAGTACTTC.

The gene calls are TRBV24-1 and TRBJ1-2; 9 nucleotides agree with TRBD1. This CDR3 contains 14 residues. V lost 4 bases, J lost 5 bases, and 4 bases stayed unmatched. Germline V lookup: CDR1 KGHDR, CDR2 SFDVKD. CDR3 sequence: CATSDRGQGYGYTF. The CDR3 DNA reads TGTGCCACCAGTGACCGGGGACAGGGTTATGGCTACACCTTC.

Concerning this clonotype itself: Compared with germline, one end of the junction differs, possibly owing to a read error. The rearrangement joins TRBV11-2 to TRBJ2-1; 10 positions agree with TRBD2. The CDR3 extends over 19 amino acids. In germline, CDR1 is SGHAT, CDR2 FQNNGV. The CDR3 DNA is TGTGCCAGCACCTTCGGGACTAGCGTCGTCCTCACGAAGGGGAGTGAGCACTTCTTT. This codes for CASTFGTSVVLTKGSEHFF. Full variable domain (rest looked up from reference TRBV11-2 and TRBJ2-1): EAGVAQSPRYKIIEKRQSVAFWCNPISGHATLYWYQQILGQGPKLLIQFQNNGVVDDSQLPKDRFSAERLKGVDSTLKIQPAKLEDSAVYLCASTFGTSVVLTKGSEHFFGPGTRLTVL.

This clonotype showed up many times. The rearrangement joins TRBV12-3 or TRBV12-4 to TRBJ2-1; 10 bases are shared with TRBD2. This CDR3 comprises 14 residues. V gave up 5 bases and J gave up 6 bases; unmatched junction bases: 4. The CDR3 loop reads CASSPGLAANEQFF. The CDR3 DNA is TGTGCCAGCAGTCCCGGACTAGCGGCCAATGAGCAGTTCTTC.

This clonotype was detected a few times. CDR3 sequence (DNA): TGTGCCAGCAGTTACGTAGACTCTGGGGCCAACGTCCTGACTTTC. This encodes CASSYVDSGANVLTF. This chain connects TRBV6-5 to TRBJ2-6; D is unclear. Germline CDR1 MNHEY, CDR2 SVGAGI. The CDR3 has 15 amino acids. Trimming removed 2 bases at V and 0 bases at J, with 5 bases between.

This clonotype was recorded many times. The CDR3 region is CASSYSTETNVLTF. The CDR3, as DNA: TGTGCCAGCAGTTACTCGACCGAGACCAACGTCCTGACTTTC. The rearrangement joins TRBV6-7 to TRBJ2-6; D unclear. TRBV6-7 counts as an open reading frame of uncertain function. Trimming cost V 0 bases and J 8 bases, with 8 bases left between them. CDR3 length equals 14 residues.

The chain joins TRBV6-5 to TRBJ2-1, with 10 bases lining up with TRBD2. In germline, CDR1 is MNHEY, CDR2 SVGAGI. After removal of 7 bases from V and 0 bases from J, the junction contained 6 bases not matched to a gene. This CDR3 region has 16 residues. The CDR3 DNA is TGTGCCAGCAAGGGAACTAGCGGGAACTCCTACAATGAGCAGTTCTTC. Protein product: CASKGTSGNSYNEQFF.

Comment on this clonotype: One base away lies a much larger clone, so this may be a sequencing read error. The CDR3 DNA is TGTGCCCGCAGTCTAGGGGGTTTTAACACTGAAGCTTTCTTT. Its protein is CARSLGGFNTEAFF. J is TRBJ1-1 and V is TRBV6-5, with a tentative D call TRBD1 (6 bases). Germline V gene sequence: CDR1 MNHEY, CDR2 SVGAGI. CDR3 length: 14 amino acids.